The 20 T cell receptor beta chains listed next were all sequenced from one sample in a study of OX40 agonist ivuxolimab in advanced cancers. Produced via immunoSEQ multiplex PCR; TCRdb's table is partial and in-frame only. This table holds about 38,000 clones, roughly nine tenths found once. The sequencing used CD4+ or CD8+ T cells sorted from blood, collected in a trial of the OX40 agonist ivuxolimab. These receptor sequences come from an adult with an advanced solid tumor such as melanoma, head and neck, liver or kidney cancer.

The rearrangement links TRBV29-1 to TRBJ2-1; 7 bases map to TRBD2. V gave up 2 bases and J gave up 2 bases; unmatched junction bases: 3. Germline V CDR1 and CDR2: SQVTM, ANQGSEA. The CDR3 covers 14 residues. In nucleotides, the CDR3 is TGCAGCGTTGAACTCGCGGGGGCCTACAATGAGCAGTTCTTC. Amino acid sequence: CSVELAGAYNEQFF.

This rearrangement joins TRBV7-2 to TRBJ2-7, with D uncertain. Germline lookup yields CDR1 SGHTA and CDR2 FQGNSA. This CDR3 region has 14 residues. Deletions cut 5 bases from V and 5 bases from J, with 16 bases between. CDR3 nucleotide sequence: TGTGCCAGCAGCAATCTCGGGCGAAGGGACGAGCAGTACTTC. As protein: CASSNLGRRDEQYF.

This chain links TRBV4-3 with TRBJ2-7; 7 nucleotides match TRBD2. V gave up 0 bases and J gave up 3 bases; unmatched junction bases: 11. The CDR3 has 17 amino acids. CDR1 LGHNA and CDR2 YSLEER come from the germline V gene. In DNA, the CDR3 is TGCGCCAGCAGCCAAGATGGAACCGGGACTACCTTCTACGAGCAGTACTTC. Protein product: CASSQDGTGTTFYEQYF.

The gene calls are TRBV30 and TRBJ2-7, with TRBD1 identical over 7 bases. The V gene end was trimmed by 5 bases and the J gene end by 4 bases; junction bases not matched to a gene: 2. The length of the CDR3 is 11 residues. The germline V gene has CDR1 GTSNPN and CDR2 SVGIG (reference sequence). CDR3 in amino acids: CAWDREYEQYF. The DNA of the CDR3 is TGTGCCTGGGACAGGGAGTACGAGCAGTACTTC.

The rearrangement links TRBV23-1 to TRBJ2-7, with TRBD1 matching 10 bases. TRBV23-1 is identified as an open reading frame with a role that is uncertain. This CDR3 region has 16 residues. The J segment lost 4 bases and the V segment lost 7 bases, leaving 13 bases of the junction unmatched. CDR3 protein: CASTYTSTGGWYEQYF. The CDR3 DNA is TGCGCCAGCACCTATACCTCGACAGGGGGCTGGTACGAGCAGTACTTC.

This chain uses TRBV5-1 with TRBJ2-7; 11 bases fit TRBD2. CDR3 length: 15 residues. The V gene end was trimmed by 0 bases and the J gene end by 3 bases; junction bases not matched to a gene: 2. Per germline, CDR1 SGHRS and CDR2 YFSETQ. CDR3 in amino acids: CASSLVTSGGYEQYF. The CDR3 nucleotides read TGCGCCAGCAGCTTGGTTACTAGCGGGGGCTACGAGCAGTACTTC.

The J gene is TRBJ2-7, the V gene TRBV15, with 8 bases fitting TRBD1. CDR3 size: 18 residues. Germline V lookup: CDR1 LNHNV, CDR2 YYDKDF (reference sequence). After removal of 0 bases from V and 6 bases from J, the junction contained 16 bases not matched to a gene. This CDR3 is CATSRDLCGQGYFCEQYF. CDR3 nucleotide sequence: TGTGCCACCAGCAGAGATCTGTGCGGACAGGGATACTTTTGCGAGCAGTACTTC.

The chain joins TRBV19 to TRBJ2-7; TRBD1 matches 8 bases. J gave up 5 bases and V 8 bases, and 2 bases lay outside the gene matches. The V gene's germline CDR1 is LNHDA and CDR2 SQIVND (reference sequence). The CDR3 spans 11 residues. The CDR3 region has the DNA TGTGCCAGTGGACAGGGAGACGAGCAGTACTTC. It translates to CASGQGDEQYF. The whole variable domain, remainder taken from reference TRBV19 and TRBJ2-7, is DGGITQSPKYLFRKEGQNVTLSCEQNLNHDAMYWYRQDPGQGLRLIYYSQIVNDFQKGDIAEGYSVSREKKESFPLTVTSAQKNPTAFYLCASGQGDEQYFGPGTRLTVT.

This chain joins TRBV7-9 and TRBJ2-7, with D possibly being TRBD1 (5 bases). CDR1 SEHNR and CDR2 FQNEAQ come from the germline V gene (reference sequence). Trimming pared 3 bases from V and 0 bases from J, leaving 15 bases between. The CDR3 extends over 16 amino acids. The CDR3 DNA is TGTGCCAGCAGCTTTGAGAGATCGCAGGGCTCCTACGAGCAGTACTTC. This translates into CASSFERSQGSYEQYF. Complete variable domain (other parts from reference TRBV7-9 and TRBJ2-7): DTGVSQNPRHKITKRGQNVTFRCDPISEHNRLYWYRQTLGQGPEFLTYFQNEAQLEKSRLLSDRFSAERPKGSFSTLEIQRTEQGDSAMYLCASSFERSQGSYEQYFGPGTRLTVT.

This chain uses TRBV7-9 with TRBJ1-2; D is unresolved. Trimming removed 2 bases at V and 3 bases at J, with 7 bases between. Germline V lookup: CDR1 SEHNR, CDR2 FQNEAQ (reference sequence). The CDR3 totals 13 residues. The CDR3 DNA is TGTGCCAGCAGCTTATTGCCGGACTATGGCTACACCTTC. Translation gives CASSLLPDYGYTF.

The V call is TRBV19, the J call TRBJ2-1; perhaps TRBD1 as D (6 bases). V was cut by 1 base and J by 10 bases, with 11 bases left in between. The germline V gene encodes CDR1 LNHDA and CDR2 SQIVND (reference sequence). The CDR3 contains 13 residues. In nucleotides, the CDR3 is TGTGCCAGTAGTATAGTCGGGACACAAGAGCAGTTCTTC. Amino acids: CASSIVGTQEQFF.

The genes are TRBV9 and TRBJ2-1, with TRBD1 matching over 10 bases. Germline CDR1 is SGDLS and CDR2 is YYNGEE. The CDR3 loop spans 15 amino acids. With V trimmed by 3 bases and J by 5 bases, 5 bases remained unmatched. The CDR3: CASSAPGTGDNEQFF. CDR3 bases: TGTGCCAGCAGCGCCCCCGGGACAGGGGACAATGAGCAGTTCTTC.

J is TRBJ2-1 and V is TRBV7-3; tentatively, D is TRBD1 or TRBD2 (6 bases each). With 8 bases removed from V and 8 bases from J, the gap between germline ends came to 16 bases. This CDR3 region has 13 residues. The germline V gene encodes CDR1 SGHTA and CDR2 FQGTGA. CDR3: CASGRGGGDEQFF. CDR3 sequence (DNA): TGTGCCAGCGGACGAGGAGGGGGAGATGAGCAGTTCTTC. Based on the CDR3 plus reference TRBV7-3 and TRBJ2-1, the full variable domain is GAGVSQTPSNKVTEKGKYVELRCDPISGHTALYWYRQSLGQGPEFLIYFQGTGAADDSGLPNDRFFAVRPEGSVSTLKIQRTERGDSAVYLCASGRGGGDEQFFGPGTRLTVL.

This chain connects TRBV27 to TRBJ2-2; the D is unclear. V shed 5 bases and J shed 4 bases, with 8 bases lying between them. This CDR3 comprises 13 residues. The V gene's germline CDR1 is MNHEY and CDR2 SMNVEV (reference sequence). CDR3 amino acids: CASSVDTTGELFF. The DNA for the CDR3 is TGTGCCAGCAGTGTCGACACCACCGGGGAGCTGTTTTTT.

V usage is TRBV9 and J usage is TRBJ2-3; possible D gene TRBD2, 6 bases. Trimming removed 4 bases from V and 3 bases from J, with 15 bases in between. Germline values: CDR1 SGDLS, CDR2 YYNGEE. This CDR3 comprises 15 residues. As DNA, the CDR3 is TGTGCCAGCAGCCGCGGGGAAGGGGAGACAGATACGCAGTATTTT. It specifies CASSRGEGETDTQYF.

The V gene is TRBV5-1, the J gene TRBJ2-3, with D possibly matching TRBD2 (5 bases). This CDR3 contains 14 residues. Trimming cost V 3 bases and J 1 base, with 9 bases left between them. The germline V gene has CDR1 SGHRS and CDR2 YFSETQ. CDR3 DNA: TGCGCCAGCAGCTCGGCCGGGGGCACAGATACGCAGTATTTT. This codes for CASSSAGGTDTQYF.

This sequence joins TRBV9 and TRBJ2-3; the D gene is possibly TRBD2 (6 bases). The germline gives CDR1 SGDLS, CDR2 YYNGEE. V lost 3 bases to trimming and J lost 2 bases, with 16 bases between them. The CDR3 is made up of 16 amino acids. The CDR3 sequence is CASSALISGLTDTQYF. The CDR3 coding sequence is TGTGCCAGCAGCGCCCTCATTTCGGGACTCACAGATACGCAGTATTTT. The whole variable domain, filled in from reference TRBV9 and TRBJ2-3, reads DSGVTQTPKHLITATGQRVTLRCSPRSGDLSVYWYQQSLDQGLQFLIQYYNGEERAKGNILERFSAQQFPDLHSELNLSSLELGDSALYFCASSALISGLTDTQYFGPGTRLTVL.

The table lists this clone with a few counts. This sequence joins TRBV30 and TRBJ2-1, with 7 bases lining up with TRBD1. The CDR3 has 15 residues. From germline, CDR1 is GTSNPN and CDR2 SVGIG (reference sequence). V trimming: 1 base; J trimming: 10 bases; junction bases outside the gene matches: 13. This CDR3 is CAWSAPRQGFREQFF. CDR3 sequence (DNA): TGTGCCTGGAGTGCGCCCCGACAGGGCTTCAGGGAGCAGTTCTTC.

V usage is TRBV30 and J usage is TRBJ2-7; the match to TRBD1 covers 9 bases. The germline CDR1 and CDR2 sequences are GTSNPN and SVGIG (reference sequence). The CDR3 sequence is 14 residues long. The junction had 6 bases not matched to a gene; V was cut back by 2 bases and J by 4 bases. CDR3 region: CAWSFGQGSYEQYF. CDR3 nucleotide sequence: TGTGCCTGGAGTTTTGGACAGGGGAGTTACGAGCAGTACTTC.

This chain links TRBV28 with TRBJ1-1; D ambiguous. Germline loops: CDR1 MDHEN, CDR2 SYDVKM. V gave up 4 bases and J gave up 0 bases, with 9 bases separating them. This CDR3 has 14 residues. The CDR3 DNA is TGTGCCAGCAGTTCAAGACTGATGAACACTGAAGCTTTCTTT. This encodes CASSSRLMNTEAFF. The full variable domain, completed using reference TRBV28 and TRBJ1-1, is DVKVTQSSRYLVKRTGEKVFLECVQDMDHENMFWYRQDPGLGLRLIYFSYDVKMKEKGDIPEGYSVSREKKERFSLILESASTNQTSMYLCASSSRLMNTEAFFGQGTRLTVV.